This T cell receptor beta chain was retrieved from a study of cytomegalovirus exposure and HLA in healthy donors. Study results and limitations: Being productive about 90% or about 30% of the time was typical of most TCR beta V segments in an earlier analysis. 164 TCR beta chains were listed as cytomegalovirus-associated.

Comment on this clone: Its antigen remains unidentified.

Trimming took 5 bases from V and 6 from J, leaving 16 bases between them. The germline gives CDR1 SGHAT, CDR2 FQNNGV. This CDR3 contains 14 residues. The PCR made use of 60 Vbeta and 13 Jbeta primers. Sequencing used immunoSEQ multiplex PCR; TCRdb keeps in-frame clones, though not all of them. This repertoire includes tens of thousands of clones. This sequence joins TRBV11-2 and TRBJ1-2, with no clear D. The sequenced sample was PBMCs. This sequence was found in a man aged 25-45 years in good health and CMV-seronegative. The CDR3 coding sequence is TGTGCCAGCAGCGCCTCCCCCTGGAGTGATGGCTACACCTTC. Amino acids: CASSASPWSDGYTF.